This T cell receptor (beta chain) is from a study of T-cell memory formation after mild COVID-19. This clonotype was counted between two and nine times. No antigen is known for it. General study results and limits: Unconfirmed was the SARS-CoV-2 specificity of second-wave clones that peaked on day 37. Day 15 to 85 contractors were CD4/CD8 balanced; later expanders leaned CD4+.

V lost 5 bases and J lost 12, with 23 bases in between. The CDR3 covers 15 residues. Looked up from germline, CDR1 is SGHTA and CDR2 is FQGNSA. Libraries for TCRalpha and TCRbeta carried sample barcodes and unique molecular identifiers via 5'RACE. One entry per CDR3 protein results from TCRdb running MiXCR on the 5' RACE reads. This table holds around 300,000 distinct CDR3 sequences, roughly an eighth found once. The sample consisted of PBMCs or a T cell subset sorted from them (not recorded which). The chain employs TRBV7-2 and TRBJ2-1; no definite D call. The sequence was collected from a man between 18 and 35 years old who had mild COVID-19 (a few samples of this study predate the infection). Cell type and time point are not known. CDR3: CASSPWISTRSVQFF. CDR3 DNA sequence: TGTGCCAGCAGCCCCTGGATTTCGACCCGTTCGGTGCAGTTCTTC.